Listed below are T cell receptor beta chains from one sample, sequenced in a study of T-cell reconstitution after alpha-beta-depleted transplantation in children. One entry per CDR3 protein results from TCRdb running MiXCR on the PCR reads. The data show about 200,000 distinct CDR3 sequences, about 6.6% seen once. The source was PBMCs, collected before TCRalphabeta/CD19-depleted stem cell transplant. The receptor source for this set is a boy aged 2 to 9 with acute lymphoblastic leukemia, due to receive a stem cell transplant. Each CDR3 is given without its conserved first and last residue. Fields, in order: CDR3 length, J gene, V gene, CDR3 protein.

len: 14
j_gene: TRBJ2-3
v_gene: TRBV10-3
CDR3aa: AITTSLGEIADTQY

len: 12
j_gene: TRBJ2-7
v_gene: TRBV12-3/TRBV12-4
CDR3aa: ASSLARVTYEQY

len: 12
j_gene: TRBJ2-1
v_gene: TRBV28
CDR3aa: ACRPGLPGNEQF

len: 13
j_gene: TRBJ2-7
v_gene: TRBV20-1
CDR3aa: SASPPGPWAYEQY

len: 13
j_gene: TRBJ1-2
v_gene: TRBV4-2
CDR3aa: ASSQDANRGHGYT

len: 12
j_gene: TRBJ1-1
v_gene: TRBV4-1
CDR3aa: ASSQEREVLEAF

len: 10
j_gene: TRBJ1-1
v_gene: TRBV18
CDR3aa: ASSRDGTEAF

len: 15
j_gene: TRBJ2-3
v_gene: TRBV5-6
CDR3aa: AMSPEWGTQSTDTQY

len: 14
j_gene: TRBJ1-2
v_gene: TRBV5-5
CDR3aa: ASSPITTVNNYGYT

len: 10
j_gene: TRBJ2-5
v_gene: TRBV20-1
CDR3aa: SARGVRETQY

len: 11
j_gene: TRBJ2-7
v_gene: TRBV28
CDR3aa: ASSLGQLYEQY

len: 13
j_gene: TRBJ2-1
v_gene: TRBV3-1
CDR3aa: ASSGAGGIRNEQF

len: 16
j_gene: TRBJ2-3
v_gene: TRBV6-1
CDR3aa: ASSELGTYQSRPDTQY

len: 14
j_gene: TRBJ2-7
v_gene: TRBV5-1
CDR3aa: ASSLVGGQGQSEQY

len: 13
j_gene: TRBJ2-2
v_gene: TRBV29-1
CDR3aa: SVASGAVDTGELF

len: 10
j_gene: TRBJ1-1
v_gene: TRBV20-1
CDR3aa: SAARVDTEAF

len: 11
j_gene: TRBJ1-1
v_gene: TRBV28
CDR3aa: AITRGAGTEAF

len: 13
j_gene: TRBJ1-1
v_gene: TRBV12-3/TRBV12-4
CDR3aa: ASSLSHPLNTEAF